This T cell receptor beta chain was sequenced for a study of CD8 T cells in ankylosing spondylitis. Trimming removed 6 bases at V and 9 bases at J, with 15 bases between. The CDR3 consists of 13 residues. This clonotype occurred a few times. TCRdb re-derived calls from the 5' RACE reads in MiXCR, one entry per CDR3 protein. The table records about 240,000 distinct CDR3 sequences, around 7.8% of them present only once. The V gene is TRBV12-3 or TRBV12-4, the J gene TRBJ2-1, with D tentatively TRBD1 (6 bases). The sequenced sample consisted of blood, either unsorted or a sorted T cell fraction (not recorded which). The TCR comes from a male donor with ankylosing spondylitis or in good health (not recorded which). The CDR3 region is CASRTYRVGEQFF. The CDR3 DNA reads TGTGCCAGCAGAACCTACAGGGTTGGTGAGCAGTTCTTC.